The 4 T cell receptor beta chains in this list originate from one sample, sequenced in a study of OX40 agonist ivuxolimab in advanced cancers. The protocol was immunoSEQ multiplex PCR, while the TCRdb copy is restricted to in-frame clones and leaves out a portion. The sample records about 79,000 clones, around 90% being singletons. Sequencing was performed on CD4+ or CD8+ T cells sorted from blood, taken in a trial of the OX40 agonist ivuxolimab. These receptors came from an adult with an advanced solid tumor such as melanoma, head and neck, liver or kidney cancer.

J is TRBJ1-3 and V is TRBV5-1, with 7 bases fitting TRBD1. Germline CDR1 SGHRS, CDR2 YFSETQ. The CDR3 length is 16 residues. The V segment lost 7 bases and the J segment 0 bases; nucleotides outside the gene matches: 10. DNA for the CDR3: TGCGCCAGCCGCCGGGAGGGGGCCGGCTCTGGAAACACCATATATTTT. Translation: CASRREGAGSGNTIYF.

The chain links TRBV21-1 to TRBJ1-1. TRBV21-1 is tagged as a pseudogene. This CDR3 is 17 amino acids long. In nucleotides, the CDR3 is TGTGCCAGCAGTCGTACTTTAGAGGTGCCCCGGAACACTGAAGCTTTCTTT. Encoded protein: CASSRTLEVPRNTEAFF.

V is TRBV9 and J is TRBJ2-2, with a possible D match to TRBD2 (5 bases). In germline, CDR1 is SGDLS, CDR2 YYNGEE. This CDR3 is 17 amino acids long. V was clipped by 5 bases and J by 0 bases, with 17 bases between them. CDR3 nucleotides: TGTGCCAGCAGTCCCGGAGCGGCAGGCGCGAACACCGGGGAGCTGTTTTTT. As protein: CASSPGAAGANTGELFF.

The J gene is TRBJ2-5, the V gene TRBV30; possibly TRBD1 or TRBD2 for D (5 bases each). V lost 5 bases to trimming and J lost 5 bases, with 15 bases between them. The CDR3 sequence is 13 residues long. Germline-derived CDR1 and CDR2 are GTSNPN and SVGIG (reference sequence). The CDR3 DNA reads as TGTGCCTGGCTCCCCCGGGGCCGGGAGACCCAGTACTTC. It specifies CAWLPRGRETQYF. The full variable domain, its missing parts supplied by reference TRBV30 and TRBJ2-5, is SQTIHQWPATLVQPVGSPLSLECTVEGTSNPNLYWYRQAAGRGLQLLFYSVGIGQISSEVPQNLSASRPQDRQFILSSKKLLLSDSGFYLCAWLPRGRETQYFGPGTRLLVL.